These 26 T cell receptor beta chains were sequenced from one sample in a study of blood T cell repertoires in COVID-19. Sequencing used immunoSEQ multiplex PCR; TCRdb keeps in-frame clones, though not all of them. The sample carries about 24,000 clones, 75% to 90% recorded once. Specimen: peripheral blood. The receptors stem from an older woman with active COVID-19.

This clone has more than one count but fewer than ten. V gene TRBV19 combines with J gene TRBJ1-2; 8 bases are shared with TRBD1. This CDR3 comprises 14 residues. The V and J ends lost 5 bases and 0 bases, in that order; junction bases with no gene match: 2. Germline V gives CDR1 LNHDA, CDR2 SQIVND (reference sequence). The CDR3 is CASSAQGANYGYTF. The DNA of the CDR3 is TGTGCCAGTAGTGCACAGGGGGCTAACTATGGCTACACCTTC.

The chain links TRBV5-1 to TRBJ1-1, with 12 bases matching TRBD1. Germline V gives CDR1 SGHRS, CDR2 YFSETQ. Germline trimming cut 3 bases from V and 11 bases from J; bases unmatched to any gene: 11. The CDR3 consists of 15 residues. The CDR3: CASSWEGQGASEAFF. DNA for the CDR3: TGCGCCAGCAGCTGGGAGGGACAGGGGGCCAGCGAGGCTTTCTTT.

The V call is TRBV4-1, the J call TRBJ2-3; TRBD2 aligns across 9 bases. CDR1 is MGHRA, CDR2 YSYEKL, per germline. The CDR3 totals 15 residues. The junction had 11 bases not matched to a gene; V was cut back by 3 bases and J by 10 bases. CDR3 DNA sequence: TGCGCCAGCAGCCAGACGGGACTAGCCGCAACGGCGCAGTATTTT. Its translation: CASSQTGLAATAQYF.

The CDR3 sequence: CASSLDLASGGGKTQYF. CDR3 DNA sequence: TGTGCCAGCAGCTTAGATCTGGCTAGCGGGGGCGGGAAGACCCAGTACTTC. The chain carries TRBV11-2 and TRBJ2-5; 10 bases align to TRBD2. J was trimmed by 6 bases and V by 0 bases; bases with no gene match: 10. CDR1 and CDR2 (germline): SGHAT, FQNNGV. This CDR3 is 17 amino acids long. The full variable domain, with the rest looked up from reference TRBV11-2 and TRBJ2-5, is EAGVAQSPRYKIIEKRQSVAFWCNPISGHATLYWYQQILGQGPKLLIQFQNNGVVDDSQLPKDRFSAERLKGVDSTLKIQPAKLEDSAVYLCASSLDLASGGGKTQYFGPGTRLLVL.

V usage is TRBV2 and J usage is TRBJ1-6; 7 bases are shared with TRBD1. The CDR3 sequence is 13 residues long. Germline V lookup: CDR1 SNHLY, CDR2 FYNNEI. V shed 10 bases and J 6 bases; nucleotides not matched to a gene: 6. DNA for the CDR3: TGTGCCACACACCGGGACAGTAATTCACCCCTCCACTTT. Translated, it gives CATHRDSNSPLHF.

This clone was recorded a few times. V gene TRBV5-1 combines with J gene TRBJ2-3; D possibly corresponds to TRBD2 (5 bases). Trimming pared 3 bases from V and 4 bases from J, leaving 21 bases between. This CDR3 spans 17 amino acids. CDR1 is SGHRS, CDR2 YFSETQ, per germline. The CDR3 nucleotides are TGCGCCAGCAGCTGGGATTGGACTGAGCCAAGACCAGATACGCAGTATTTT. Its translation is CASSWDWTEPRPDTQYF. The entire variable domain, with the rest obtained from reference TRBV5-1 and TRBJ2-3, is as follows: KAGVTQTPRYLIKTRGQQVTLSCSPISGHRSVSWYQQTPGQGLQFLFEYFSETQRNKGNFPGRFSGRQFSNSRSEMNVSTLELGDSALYLCASSWDWTEPRPDTQYFGPGTRLTVL.

V gene TRBV25-1 combines with J gene TRBJ1-2; 7 bases match TRBD1. Trimming took 3 bases from V and 4 from J; bases not matched to a gene: 11. Per the germline V gene, CDR1 is MGHDK and CDR2 is SYGVNS. The CDR3 loop spans 16 amino acids. The CDR3 is CASSDPGTEGGYGYTF. In DNA form, the CDR3 reads TGTGCCAGCAGTGATCCCGGGACAGAAGGGGGCTATGGCTACACCTTC.

V and J are TRBV10-1 and TRBJ1-5; 7 bases line up with TRBD1. This CDR3 is 16 amino acids long. The J segment lost 0 bases and the V segment lost 7 bases, leaving 9 bases of the junction unmatched. Germline V gene sequence: CDR1 WNHNN, CDR2 SYGVQD (reference sequence). The CDR3 bases are TGCGCCAGCAAACCGGGACAGACTTATAGCAATCAGCCCCAGCATTTT. Amino acids: CASKPGQTYSNQPQHF.

The V and J genes are TRBV7-8 and TRBJ2-7; D not resolved. The CDR3 consists of 16 residues. V was trimmed by 6 bases and J by 1 base, leaving 19 bases between them. Germline V CDR1 and CDR2: SGHVS, FQNEAQ. CDR3 sequence reads: CASRPGRVAASYEQYF. The CDR3 DNA reads as TGTGCCAGCAGACCTGGCCGGGTGGCGGCGTCCTACGAGCAGTACTTC.

The sample holds a few counts of this clone. The chain uses TRBV7-9 and TRBJ2-5; perhaps TRBD2 as D (6 bases). Trimming removed 6 bases at V and 10 bases at J, with 12 bases between. This CDR3 has 11 amino acids. Germline V gives CDR1 SEHNR, CDR2 FQNEAQ (reference sequence). The CDR3 DNA is TGTGCCAGCAGTCCTGCGGGGCGCCAGTACTTC. It is translated as CASSPAGRQYF.

J is TRBJ2-1 and V is TRBV27, with D perhaps TRBD2 (5 bases). V gave up 0 bases and J gave up 3 bases, with 9 bases separating them. The germline V gene has CDR1 MNHEY and CDR2 SMNVEV (reference sequence). The CDR3 is 15 amino acids. The CDR3 protein is CASSLSGSYYNEQFF. The DNA of the CDR3 is TGTGCCAGCAGTTTATCGGGGAGTTACTACAATGAGCAGTTCTTC.

This clone has just a few counts. This rearrangement joins TRBV2 to TRBJ2-3, with D tentatively TRBD2 (5 bases). Trimming stripped 7 bases from V and 3 bases from J, with 17 bases between. Per germline, CDR1 SNHLY and CDR2 FYNNEI. The CDR3 spans 15 residues. CDR3 nucleotide sequence: TGTGCCAGCAAGTTGGACCGGGGTTTGACAGATACGCAGTATTTT. Translated, it gives CASKLDRGLTDTQYF.

The J gene is TRBJ2-1, the V gene TRBV19; a weak D match, TRBD1 (5 bases). V was trimmed by 6 bases and J by 7 bases, leaving 10 bases between them. The CDR3 consists of 12 residues. Germline V gene data show CDR1 as LNHDA and CDR2 as SQIVND (reference sequence). The CDR3 region is CASSPRQNEQFF. As DNA, the CDR3 is TGTGCCAGTAGCCCGAGACAGAATGAGCAGTTCTTC.

This rearrangement joins TRBV9 to TRBJ2-1; 10 nucleotides agree with TRBD1. The junction had 6 bases not matched to a gene; V was cut back by 3 bases and J by 0 bases. The CDR3 is 17 amino acids. The germline V gene encodes CDR1 SGDLS and CDR2 YYNGEE. This CDR3 reads CASSDPWDRGSYNEQFF. In DNA form, the CDR3 reads TGTGCCAGCAGCGACCCCTGGGACAGGGGCTCCTACAATGAGCAGTTCTTC.

The chain is built from TRBV9 and TRBJ2-2, with D perhaps matching TRBD1 (5 bases). The CDR3 sequence is 15 residues long. Per germline, CDR1 SGDLS and CDR2 YYNGEE. Trimming stripped 3 bases from V and 4 bases from J, with 13 bases between. The CDR3 nucleotides are TGTGCCAGCAGCGGCAGACAGCTAACCACCGGGGAGCTGTTTTTT. Amino acids: CASSGRQLTTGELFF.

The chain couples TRBV3-1 (or the pseudogene TRBV3-2) to TRBJ2-2; D may be TRBD1 (6 bases). Germline V CDR1 and CDR2: LGHDT, YNNKEL (reference sequence). Trimming stripped 1 base from V and 1 base from J, with 10 bases between. The CDR3 spans 16 residues. CDR3 nucleotides: TGTGCCAGCAGCCAAGGGGGGCGCAGGAACACCGGGGAGCTGTTTTTT. Its translation: CASSQGGRRNTGELFF.

This clone occurred once. The chain carries TRBV11-2 and TRBJ1-6; D ambiguous. From germline, CDR1 is SGHAT and CDR2 FQNNGV. The CDR3 has 14 residues. The V end lost 5 bases, the J end lost 7 bases, and 12 bases lay between the germline ends. The CDR3: CASSLLPSNSPLHF. The CDR3 region has the DNA TGTGCCAGCAGCCTTCTCCCTTCGAATTCACCCCTCCACTTT. Full variable domain (outside the CDR3, taken from reference TRBV11-2 and TRBJ1-6): EAGVAQSPRYKIIEKRQSVAFWCNPISGHATLYWYQQILGQGPKLLIQFQNNGVVDDSQLPKDRFSAERLKGVDSTLKIQPAKLEDSAVYLCASSLLPSNSPLHFGNGTRLTVT.

The gene calls are TRBV7-3 and TRBJ2-5; 9 positions match TRBD1. The CDR3 loop spans 15 amino acids. V was clipped by 3 bases and J by 2 bases; unmatched bases: 4. Germline values: CDR1 SGHTA, CDR2 FQGTGA. The CDR3 nucleotides are TGTGCCAGCAGCTTGATGACAGGGGGACAAGAGACCCAGTACTTC. Its translation: CASSLMTGGQETQYF.

The chain combines TRBV6-4 with TRBJ1-5, with 11 nucleotides matching TRBD1. J was trimmed by 7 bases and V by 0 bases; bases with no gene match: 5. CDR1 MRHNA and CDR2 SNTAGT come from the germline V gene. The CDR3 contains 16 residues. The CDR3 DNA reads as TGTGCCAGCAGTGACTCGGACAGGGGGCGAGAACAGCCCCAGCATTTT. As protein: CASSDSDRGREQPQHF.

V gene TRBV18 combines with J gene TRBJ1-1, with D possibly matching TRBD1 (6 bases). Between the trimmed V and J ends, which lost 3 bases and 3 bases, there was a span of 8 bases. CDR1 KGHSH and CDR2 LQKENI come from the germline V gene. The CDR3 has 13 residues. The CDR3 DNA follows: TGTGCCAGCTCACCTACAGGGTACACTGAAGCTTTCTTT. The encoded protein is CASSPTGYTEAFF.

V usage is TRBV5-4 and J usage is TRBJ2-3, with a weak D call TRBD1 (7 bases). Deletions cut 5 bases from V and 3 bases from J, with 16 bases between. The germline CDR1 and CDR2 sequences are SGHNT and YYREEE (reference sequence). The CDR3 spans 15 residues. This CDR3 reads CASSLQTGRTDTQYF. The CDR3 nucleotides read TGTGCCAGCAGTCTCCAGACAGGGAGGACAGATACGCAGTATTTT.

V gene TRBV28 combines with J gene TRBJ2-7; D might be TRBD1 (5 bases). Germline V lookup: CDR1 MDHEN, CDR2 SYDVKM. V was pared by 1 base and J by 5 bases, with 15 bases between. The CDR3 contains 15 residues. The CDR3 loop reads CASSLLARAHNEQYF. Written as DNA, the CDR3 is TGTGCCAGCAGTTTATTAGCCAGGGCTCATAACGAGCAGTACTTC.

This chain connects TRBV5-4 to TRBJ2-7; 9 bases align to TRBD2. V dropped 0 bases and J dropped 7; count of bases not matched to a gene: 5. Germline values: CDR1 SGHNT, CDR2 YYREEE (reference sequence). This CDR3 region has 14 residues. For the CDR3, the DNA is TGTGCCAGCAGCTTGGGGCTAGCGGGGAGAGAGCAGTACTTC. Its protein product is CASSLGLAGREQYF.

The rearrangement links TRBV4-3 to TRBJ1-1, with D perhaps TRBD1 (5 bases). Trimming cost V 4 bases and J 7 bases, with 13 bases left between them. Germline lookup yields CDR1 LGHNA and CDR2 YSLEER. The CDR3 contains 13 residues. CDR3 coding DNA: TGCGCCAGCAGCCTTTCGATCCAGGGTGAAGCTTTCTTT. It codes for CASSLSIQGEAFF.

The chain carries TRBV5-1 and TRBJ2-2; 9 bases fit TRBD2. The CDR3 covers 15 residues. The V gene end was trimmed by 2 bases and the J gene end by 6 bases; junction bases not matched to a gene: 5. CDR1 is SGHRS and CDR2 is YFSETQ in the germline V gene. CDR3 amino acids: CASSFSSGEAGELFF. In DNA form, the CDR3 reads TGCGCCAGCAGCTTTTCTAGCGGGGAAGCCGGGGAGCTGTTTTTT.

This clone was observed a handful of times. V is TRBV11-3 and J is TRBJ2-3; possibly TRBD1 for D (5 bases). Germline V lookup: CDR1 SGHNT, CDR2 YENEEA. This CDR3 contains 15 residues. The V end was cut by 6 bases, the J end by 0 bases, with 13 bases between. CDR3 residues: CASRPPQDSTDTQYF. DNA for the CDR3: TGTGCCAGCAGACCCCCACAGGATAGCACAGATACGCAGTATTTT. Complete variable domain (other parts from reference TRBV11-3 and TRBJ2-3): EAGVVQSPRYKIIEKKQPVAFWCNPISGHNTLYWYLQNLGQGPELLIRYENEEAVDDSQLPKDRFSAERLKGVDSTLKIQPAELGDSAVYLCASRPPQDSTDTQYFGPGTRLTVL.